These 24 T cell receptor beta chains came from one sample sequenced in a study of post-analysis software for immune sequencing data. Study-level findings and limits: Compared with controls, patients had more of roughly 5 TRBV segments, including TRBV5-6, TRBV5-1 and TRBV20-1.

Carried by the TCR beta cDNA libraries were unique molecular identifiers. TCRdb reprocessed the PCR reads via MiXCR and lists one record per CDR3 protein. The table lists about 540,000 distinct CDR3 sequences, around a third of them singletons, with around 5.9% in the top ten. Their target antigens are unknown. The sequencing input was blood. These receptors came from a girl aged 2-17 years with multiple sclerosis.

The V call is TRBV2, the J call TRBJ2-5; weak D call: TRBD2 (6 bases). Trimming cost V 6 bases and J 5 bases, with 25 bases left between them. The germline CDR1 and CDR2 sequences are SNHLY and FYNNEI. The CDR3 has 17 residues. The CDR3 here is CASRDRTSGRRGETQYF. The CDR3 DNA sequence: TGTGCCAGCAGAGACCGGACGAGCGGCCGACGGGGGGAGACCCAGTACTTC.

V usage is TRBV7-2 and J usage is TRBJ2-7; 8 nucleotides line up with TRBD1. The germline gives CDR1 SGHTA, CDR2 FQGNSA. The trim removed 5 bases at V and 5 bases at J, leaving 8 bases unmatched. The CDR3 length is 14 residues. In DNA, the CDR3 is TGTGCCAGCAGCGCGGGGACAGGCGGGCACGAGCAGTACTTC. Protein sequence: CASSAGTGGHEQYF.

V usage is TRBV7-8 and J usage is TRBJ2-2; 9 bases are shared with TRBD1. V lost 5 bases, J lost 4 bases, and 5 bases stayed unmatched. The CDR3 is made up of 15 amino acids. CDR1 is SGHVS and CDR2 is FQNEAQ in the germline V gene. CDR3 loop: CASSVRDRVTGELFF. The CDR3 DNA sequence: TGTGCCAGCAGCGTCCGGGACAGGGTCACCGGGGAGCTGTTTTTT.

About this clonotype itself: A much larger clone lies a single base off, so this may be a read error. This chain uses TRBV7-3 with TRBJ2-7; TRBD1 matches 7 bases. CDR1 SGHTA and CDR2 FQGTGA come from the germline V gene. The CDR3 covers 13 residues. The V and J ends lost 5 bases and 6 bases, in that order; junction bases with no gene match: 7. In DNA form, the CDR3 reads TGTGCCAGCAGCCCGACAGGGTGCGGCGAGCAGTACTTC. The encoded protein is CASSPTGCGEQYF. Variable domain in full (rest from reference TRBV7-3 and TRBJ2-7): GAGVSQTPSNKVTEKGKYVELRCDPISGHTALYWYRQSLGQGPEFLIYFQGTGAADDSGLPNDRFFAVRPEGSVSTLKIQRTERGDSAVYLCASSPTGCGEQYFGPGTRLTVT.

In its sample, this clonotype was seen a few times. The CDR3 DNA reads as TGTGCCAGCAGTCCGACGGATGTGGGGGGCGGGAACACTGAAGCTTTCTTT. Amino acid sequence: CASSPTDVGGGNTEAFF. The V gene is TRBV27, the J gene TRBJ1-1; tentative D call: TRBD1 (6 bases). Germline assignment: CDR1 MNHEY and CDR2 SMNVEV (reference sequence). This CDR3 has 17 amino acids. V lost 5 bases, J lost 1 base, and 20 bases lay in between.

V usage is TRBV7-2 and J usage is TRBJ1-2, with D uncertain. CDR3 length equals 14 residues. Trimming took 5 bases from V and 0 from J, leaving 10 bases between them. CDR1 and CDR2 from the germline V gene are SGHTA and FQGNSA. This CDR3 is CTSSPTVANYGYTF. The CDR3 DNA is TGTACCAGCAGCCCGACGGTGGCTAACTATGGCTACACCTTC.

This clonotype was observed a handful of times. The V gene is TRBV29-1, the J gene TRBJ2-2; TRBD2 might be the D (5 bases). The CDR3 spans 14 residues. Germline values: CDR1 SQVTM, CDR2 ANQGSEA. Deletions cut 5 bases from V and 1 base from J, with 11 bases between. The CDR3 here is CSVSSRLNTGELFF. The CDR3 DNA sequence: TGCAGCGTTTCTAGCAGGCTGAACACCGGGGAGCTGTTTTTT.

This rearrangement joins TRBV2 to TRBJ1-2, with a weak D call TRBD1 (5 bases). From germline, CDR1 is SNHLY and CDR2 FYNNEI. The ends were cut back, 1 base at V and 11 bases at J, with 11 bases in the middle. This CDR3 is built from 12 residues. The CDR3 DNA sequence: TGTGCCAGCAGTGAAGGTTGGGGGGAGTACACCTTC. Protein product: CASSEGWGEYTF.

This chain joins TRBV20-1 and TRBJ1-5, with a tentative D call TRBD1 (5 bases). Germline lookup yields CDR1 DFQATT and CDR2 SNEGSKA (reference sequence). This CDR3 spans 16 amino acids. Trimming stripped 1 base from V and 0 bases from J, with 13 bases between. CDR3 DNA sequence: TGCAGTGCTAGAGGTGACAGAGTTTATAGCAATCAGCCCCAGCATTTT. Translating it yields CSARGDRVYSNQPQHF.

The chain has TRBV10-3 and TRBJ2-3; D gene unclear. Trimming left V 10 bases short and J 6 bases short, with 17 bases between. The CDR3 has 13 amino acids. CDR1 is ENHRY, CDR2 SYGVKD, per germline. CDR3 residues: CATFTVMGDTQYF. In DNA, the CDR3 is TGTGCCACCTTTACGGTCATGGGGGATACGCAGTATTTT.

In this sample, this clonotype turned up a few times. The V and J genes are TRBV5-1 and TRBJ2-1; TRBD1 matches 7 bases. The CDR3 extends over 14 amino acids. Germline V gene lookup returns CDR1 SGHRS and CDR2 YFSETQ. Germline trimming cut 4 bases from V and 3 bases from J; bases unmatched to any gene: 4. CDR3: CASSRDSVYNEQFF. The CDR3, as DNA: TGCGCCAGCAGCCGGGACAGCGTCTACAATGAGCAGTTCTTC.

This clonotype has more than one count but fewer than ten. The CDR3 DNA is TGCAGTGCTAGAGGGGGATGGGCGGGGACAGATACGCAGTATTTT. It codes for CSARGGWAGTDTQYF. The chain is built from TRBV20-1 and TRBJ2-3, with D maybe TRBD2 (6 bases). There are 15 residues in the CDR3. Germline V gene data show CDR1 as DFQATT and CDR2 as SNEGSKA (reference sequence). Trimming pared 1 base from V and 3 bases from J, leaving 14 bases between.

The CDR3 bases are TGTGCCATCAGTGAGTTGACAGGCCCGCTTAACTATGGCTACACCTTC. Translation gives CAISELTGPLNYGYTF. The chain has TRBV10-3 and TRBJ1-2, with a possible D match to TRBD1 (6 bases). The CDR3 loop spans 16 amino acids. Germline values: CDR1 ENHRY, CDR2 SYGVKD. Trimming removed 1 base at V and 1 base at J, with 13 bases between.

The V gene is TRBV20-1, the J gene TRBJ1-2, with a possible D match to TRBD1 (5 bases). This CDR3 spans 15 amino acids. Trimming took 2 bases from V and 3 from J, leaving 16 bases between them. The germline CDR1 and CDR2 sequences are DFQATT and SNEGSKA (reference sequence). CDR3 protein: CSARQGRSTDYGYTF. As DNA, the CDR3 is TGCAGTGCTAGACAGGGAAGATCTACCGACTATGGCTACACCTTC.

The table lists this clonotype with a few counts. The chain recombines TRBV11-1 with TRBJ2-5; 9 nucleotides match TRBD1. Unmatched junction bases numbered 9, after V lost 5 bases and J lost 2 bases. CDR1 is SGHAT, CDR2 FQDESV, per germline (reference sequence). The CDR3 has 16 residues. CDR3 nucleotides: TGTGCCAGCAGCCTGGACAGGGACAGGGTTCAAGAGACCCAGTACTTC. As protein: CASSLDRDRVQETQYF. The whole variable domain, remainder taken from reference TRBV11-1 and TRBJ2-5, is EAEVAQSPRYKITEKSQAVAFWCDPISGHATLYWYRQILGQGPELLVQFQDESVVDDSQLPKDRFSAERLKGVDSTLKIQPAELGDSAMYLCASSLDRDRVQETQYFGPGTRLLVL.

The rearrangement links TRBV29-1 to TRBJ1-4; D unresolved. Germline V gives CDR1 SQVTM, CDR2 ANQGSEA. Trimming stripped 0 bases from V and 10 bases from J, with 3 bases between. This CDR3 comprises 10 residues. In DNA form, the CDR3 reads TGCAGCGTTGAAGAGGGAAAACTGTTTTTT. Amino acids: CSVEEGKLFF.

This clonotype appeared a single time. One end of the junction is discordant with germline, which a read error may explain. The V and J genes are TRBV7-8 and TRBJ2-7; D ambiguous. The tail of the sequence fits TRBJ2-4 better, so the J call may be wrong. The CDR3 is 16 residues long. CDR1 and CDR2 from the germline V gene are SGHVS and FQNEAQ. Here the CDR3 reads CASNLVPFLSKGIQYF. Written as DNA, the CDR3 is TGTGCCAGCAACTTAGTTCCATTCCTCTCAAAAGGCATTCAGTACTTC.

A few counts support this clonotype. The V and J genes are TRBV4-1 and TRBJ1-2; D call uncertain. The CDR3 length is 17 residues. The V end was cut by 4 bases, the J end by 2 bases, with 20 bases between. In germline, CDR1 is MGHRA, CDR2 YSYEKL. This chain's CDR3 is CASSPGNGRRLNYGYTF. CDR3 DNA sequence: TGCGCCAGCAGCCCGGGGAACGGCCGCCGACTGAACTATGGCTACACCTTC.

This clonotype occurred a few times. The chain carries TRBV9 and TRBJ2-3; 10 bases fit TRBD2. The germline V gene has CDR1 SGDLS and CDR2 YYNGEE. V was pared by 4 bases and J by 2 bases, with 13 bases of the junction left unmatched. The CDR3 contains 18 residues. The CDR3 protein is CASSPRASGGANTDTQYF. As DNA, the CDR3 is TGTGCCAGCAGCCCCCGGGCTAGCGGGGGAGCAAACACAGATACGCAGTATTTT.

The chain links TRBV6-5 to TRBJ1-2; D ambiguous. The CDR3 consists of 13 residues. CDR1 is MNHEY, CDR2 SVGAGI, per germline. V lost 6 bases to trimming and J lost 6 bases, with 14 bases between them. The DNA for the CDR3 is TGTGCCAGCAGCTCCACGACGGCAGATGGCTACACCTTC. It translates to CASSSTTADGYTF.

This clonotype was recorded at least ten times. The CDR3, as DNA: TGCGCCAGCAGCTCCCTCCAGGGCAATGAGCAGTTCTTC. Protein sequence: CASSSLQGNEQFF. The chain combines TRBV5-1 with TRBJ2-1; the D gene is possibly TRBD1 (5 bases). CDR3 length: 13 amino acids. The V gene's germline CDR1 is SGHRS and CDR2 YFSETQ. V was pared by 3 bases and J by 6 bases, with 10 bases between.

This chain uses TRBV7-2 with TRBJ1-4, with D unresolved. V gave up 1 base and J gave up 6 bases, with 12 bases separating them. Germline assignment: CDR1 SGHTA and CDR2 FQGNSA. The CDR3 is 15 residues long. In nucleotides, the CDR3 is TGTGCCAGCAGCTTAGACTCCGGGCGGGATGAAAAACTGTTTTTT. Translating it yields CASSLDSGRDEKLFF.

This clonotype was observed a handful of times. The chain employs TRBV4-2 and TRBJ2-2; 11 nucleotides match TRBD2. CDR3 size: 18 residues. Germline CDR1 is LGHNA and CDR2 is YNFKEQ. The V and J ends lost 0 bases and 9 bases, in that order; junction bases with no gene match: 12. The CDR3 here is CASSQDSPLASGGRELFF. The CDR3 DNA sequence: TGTGCCAGCAGCCAAGATTCCCCTTTGGCTAGCGGGGGGAGGGAGCTGTTTTTT.

The rearrangement links TRBV6-5 to TRBJ1-1; no clear D. The V end lost 5 bases, the J end lost 3 bases, and 19 bases lay between the germline ends. Germline assignment: CDR1 MNHEY and CDR2 SVGAGI. The CDR3 runs to 16 residues. For the CDR3, the DNA is TGTGCCAGCAGTCCCCGGCTGGGCCCCCTGGACACTGAAGCTTTCTTT. Translation: CASSPRLGPLDTEAFF.